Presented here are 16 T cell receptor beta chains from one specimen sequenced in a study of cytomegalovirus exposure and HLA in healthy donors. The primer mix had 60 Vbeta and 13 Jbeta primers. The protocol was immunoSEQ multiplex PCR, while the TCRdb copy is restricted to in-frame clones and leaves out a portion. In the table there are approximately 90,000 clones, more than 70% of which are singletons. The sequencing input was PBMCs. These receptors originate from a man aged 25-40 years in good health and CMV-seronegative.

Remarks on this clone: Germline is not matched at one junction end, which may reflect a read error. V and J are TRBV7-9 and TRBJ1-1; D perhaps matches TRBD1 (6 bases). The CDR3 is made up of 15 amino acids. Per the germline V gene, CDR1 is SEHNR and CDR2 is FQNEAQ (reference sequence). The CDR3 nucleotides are TGTTCCAGCAGCTTAGAACAGGGTCAGAGCGGAGAAGCTTTCTTT. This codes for CSSSLEQGQSGEAFF.

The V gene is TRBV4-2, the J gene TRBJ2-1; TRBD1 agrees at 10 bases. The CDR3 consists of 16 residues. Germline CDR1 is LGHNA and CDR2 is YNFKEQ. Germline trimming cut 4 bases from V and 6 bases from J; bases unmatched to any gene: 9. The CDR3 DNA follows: TGTGCCAGCAGCCCGGGTCCGGGACAGGGGTTCAATGAGCAGTTCTTC. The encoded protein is CASSPGPGQGFNEQFF.

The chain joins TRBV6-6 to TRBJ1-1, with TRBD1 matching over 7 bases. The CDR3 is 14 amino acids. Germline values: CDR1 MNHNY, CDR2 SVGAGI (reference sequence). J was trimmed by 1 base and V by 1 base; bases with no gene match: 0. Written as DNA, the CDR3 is TGTGCCAGCAGTTACTGGACAGGGAACACTGAAGCTTTCTTT. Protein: CASSYWTGNTEAFF.

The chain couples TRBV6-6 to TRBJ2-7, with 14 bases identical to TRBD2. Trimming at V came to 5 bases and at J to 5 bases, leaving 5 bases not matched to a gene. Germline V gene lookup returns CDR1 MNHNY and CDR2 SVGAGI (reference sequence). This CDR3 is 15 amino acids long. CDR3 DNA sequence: TGTGCCAGCAGTCCACCGGGACTAGCGGGAGACGAGCAGTACTTC. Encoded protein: CASSPPGLAGDEQYF.

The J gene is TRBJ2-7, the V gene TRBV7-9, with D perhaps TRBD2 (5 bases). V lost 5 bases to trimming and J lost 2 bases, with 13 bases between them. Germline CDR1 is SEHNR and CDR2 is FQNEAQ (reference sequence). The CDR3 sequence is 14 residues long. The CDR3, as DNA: TGTGCCAGCAGCCCCATGGCCGGGGCCTACGAGCAGTACTTC. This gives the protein CASSPMAGAYEQYF. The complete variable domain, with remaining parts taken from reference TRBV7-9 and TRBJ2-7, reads DTGVSQNPRHKITKRGQNVTFRCDPISEHNRLYWYRQTLGQGPEFLTYFQNEAQLEKSRLLSDRFSAERPKGSFSTLEIQRTEQGDSAMYLCASSPMAGAYEQYFGPGTRLTVT.

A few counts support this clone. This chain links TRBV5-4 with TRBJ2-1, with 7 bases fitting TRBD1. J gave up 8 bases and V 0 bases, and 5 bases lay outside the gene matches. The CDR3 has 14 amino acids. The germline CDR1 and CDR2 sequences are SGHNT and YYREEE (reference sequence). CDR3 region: CASSLETGAHEQFF. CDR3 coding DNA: TGTGCCAGCAGCTTGGAAACAGGGGCCCATGAGCAGTTCTTC.

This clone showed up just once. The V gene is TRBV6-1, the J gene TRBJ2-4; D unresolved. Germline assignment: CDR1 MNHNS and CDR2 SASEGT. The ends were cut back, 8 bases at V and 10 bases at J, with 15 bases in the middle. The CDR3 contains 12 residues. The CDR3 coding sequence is TGTGCCAGCGACCCAGGCACAGTTATTCAGTACTTC. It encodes CASDPGTVIQYF.

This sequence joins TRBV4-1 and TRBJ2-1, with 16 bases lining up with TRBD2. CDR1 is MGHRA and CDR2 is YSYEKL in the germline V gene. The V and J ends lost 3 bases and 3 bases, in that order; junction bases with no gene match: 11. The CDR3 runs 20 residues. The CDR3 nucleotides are TGCGCCAGCAGCCACCAGGGACTAGCGGGGGGGCCGTATTTCTACAATGAGCAGTTCTTC. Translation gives CASSHQGLAGGPYFYNEQFF.

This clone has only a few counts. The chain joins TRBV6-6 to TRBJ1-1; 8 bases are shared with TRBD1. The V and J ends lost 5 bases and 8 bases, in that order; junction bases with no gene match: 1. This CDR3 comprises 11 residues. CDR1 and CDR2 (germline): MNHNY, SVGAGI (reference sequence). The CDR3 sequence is CASSRTGEAFF. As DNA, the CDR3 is TGTGCCAGCAGTAGGACAGGGGAAGCTTTCTTT.

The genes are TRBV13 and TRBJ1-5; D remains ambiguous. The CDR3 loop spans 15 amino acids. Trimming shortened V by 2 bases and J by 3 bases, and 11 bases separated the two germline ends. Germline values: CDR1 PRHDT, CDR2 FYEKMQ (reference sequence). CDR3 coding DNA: TGTGCCAGCAGCTTATCGCGGAGGAACAATCAGCCCCAGCATTTT. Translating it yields CASSLSRRNNQPQHF.

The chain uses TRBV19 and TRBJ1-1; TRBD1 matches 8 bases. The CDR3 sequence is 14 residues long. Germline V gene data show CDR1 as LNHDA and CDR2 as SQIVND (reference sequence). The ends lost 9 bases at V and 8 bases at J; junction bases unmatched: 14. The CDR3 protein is CASEQGANNLEAFF. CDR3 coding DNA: TGTGCCAGCGAGCAGGGGGCGAATAATTTGGAAGCTTTCTTT.

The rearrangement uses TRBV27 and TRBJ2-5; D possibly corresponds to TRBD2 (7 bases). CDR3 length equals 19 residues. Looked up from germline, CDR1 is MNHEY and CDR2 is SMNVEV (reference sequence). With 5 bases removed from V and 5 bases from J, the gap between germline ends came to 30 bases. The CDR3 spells CASSPTLGSAGAPGETQYF. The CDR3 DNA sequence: TGTGCCAGCAGTCCCACGCTGGGGTCGGCGGGGGCCCCGGGGGAGACCCAGTACTTC.

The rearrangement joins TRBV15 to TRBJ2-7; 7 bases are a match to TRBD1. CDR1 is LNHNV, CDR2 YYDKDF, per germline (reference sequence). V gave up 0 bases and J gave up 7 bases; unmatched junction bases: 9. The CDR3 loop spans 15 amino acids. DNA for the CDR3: TGTGCCACCAGCAGAGATAAGCAGGGGGTGCGGGAGCAGTACTTC. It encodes CATSRDKQGVREQYF.

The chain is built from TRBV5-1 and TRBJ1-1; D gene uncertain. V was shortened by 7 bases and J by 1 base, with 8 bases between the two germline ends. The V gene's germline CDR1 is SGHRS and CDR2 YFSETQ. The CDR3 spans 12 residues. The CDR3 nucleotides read TGCGCCAGCTCCCCGGGGAACACTGAAGCTTTCTTT. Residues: CASSPGNTEAFF.

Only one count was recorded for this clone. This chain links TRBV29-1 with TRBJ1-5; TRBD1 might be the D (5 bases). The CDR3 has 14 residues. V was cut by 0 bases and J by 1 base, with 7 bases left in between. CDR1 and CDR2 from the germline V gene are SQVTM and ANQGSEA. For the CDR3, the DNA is TGCAGCGTTGAAGATGCAGGGAGCAATCAGCCCCAGCATTTT. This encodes CSVEDAGSNQPQHF.

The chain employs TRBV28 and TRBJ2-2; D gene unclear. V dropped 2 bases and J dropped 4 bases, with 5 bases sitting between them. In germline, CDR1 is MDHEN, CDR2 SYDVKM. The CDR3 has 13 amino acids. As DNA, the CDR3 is TGTGCCAGCAGTTTACGCAGCACCGGGGAGCTGTTTTTT. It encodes CASSLRSTGELFF.